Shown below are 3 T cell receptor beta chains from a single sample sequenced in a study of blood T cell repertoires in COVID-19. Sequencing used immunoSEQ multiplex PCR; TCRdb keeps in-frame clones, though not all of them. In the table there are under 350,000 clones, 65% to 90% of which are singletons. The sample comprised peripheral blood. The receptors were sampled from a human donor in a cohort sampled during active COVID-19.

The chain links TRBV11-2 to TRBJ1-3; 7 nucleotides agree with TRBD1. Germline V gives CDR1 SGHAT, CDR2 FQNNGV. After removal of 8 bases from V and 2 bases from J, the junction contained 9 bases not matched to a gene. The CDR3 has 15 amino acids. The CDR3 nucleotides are TGTGCCAGCCGCCCAACAGGGGCCACTGGAAACACCATATATTTT. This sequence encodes CASRPTGATGNTIYF.

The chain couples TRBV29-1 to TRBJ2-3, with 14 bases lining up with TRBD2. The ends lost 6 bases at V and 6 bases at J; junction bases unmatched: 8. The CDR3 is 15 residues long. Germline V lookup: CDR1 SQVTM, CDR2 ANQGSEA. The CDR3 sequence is CSVGRLAGGPDTQYF. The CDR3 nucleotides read TGCAGCGTCGGGAGACTAGCGGGAGGGCCGGATACGCAGTATTTT.

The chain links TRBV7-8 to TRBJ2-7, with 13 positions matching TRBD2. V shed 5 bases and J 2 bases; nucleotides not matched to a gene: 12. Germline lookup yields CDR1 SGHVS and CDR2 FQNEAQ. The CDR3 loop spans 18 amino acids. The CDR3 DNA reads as TGTGCCAGCAGCCCCCATAGGGCGGGACTAGCGGGGACCTACGAGCAGTACTTC. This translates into CASSPHRAGLAGTYEQYF.